The clone carrying this T cell receptor beta chain has only a few counts. Its antigen remains unidentified. Other DNA sequences from this sample encode an identical CDR3 as well. The data stem from a study of memory CD4+ T cells and cytomegalovirus serostatus. Study-wide context: Healthy Belgian adult donors included about 10 CMV-positive and 20 to 30 CMV-negative people. Whole-study results and caveats: Of under 200 reported CMV TCRbeta sequences, 60 to 85 were found in memory CD4+ repertoires.

Sequenced by immunoSEQ multiplex PCR; TCRdb stores in-frame clones only, minus some. The repertoire has approximately 63,000 clones, roughly 75% of them found once; the top ten carry approximately 0.54%. The sort gate was single viable CD3+CD4+CD8-CD45RO+ cells for memory CD4+ T cells. CD4+ T cells were isolated by positive magnetic selection. The CDR3 covers 14 residues. With 6 bases clipped from V and 2 bases from J, the junction kept 5 bases outside the gene matches. Per the germline V gene, CDR1 is LNHDA and CDR2 is SQIVND (reference sequence). The TCR originated in an adult in good health and CMV-seronegative. Some clones in this sample may be carry-over from other donors' samples. Sequencing was carried out using memory CD4+ T cells from blood. V and J are TRBV19 and TRBJ2-5; 8 bases line up with TRBD1. The CDR3: CASSRTGGQETQYF. The CDR3 region has the DNA TGTGCCAGTAGCAGAACAGGGGGGCAAGAGACCCAGTACTTC.